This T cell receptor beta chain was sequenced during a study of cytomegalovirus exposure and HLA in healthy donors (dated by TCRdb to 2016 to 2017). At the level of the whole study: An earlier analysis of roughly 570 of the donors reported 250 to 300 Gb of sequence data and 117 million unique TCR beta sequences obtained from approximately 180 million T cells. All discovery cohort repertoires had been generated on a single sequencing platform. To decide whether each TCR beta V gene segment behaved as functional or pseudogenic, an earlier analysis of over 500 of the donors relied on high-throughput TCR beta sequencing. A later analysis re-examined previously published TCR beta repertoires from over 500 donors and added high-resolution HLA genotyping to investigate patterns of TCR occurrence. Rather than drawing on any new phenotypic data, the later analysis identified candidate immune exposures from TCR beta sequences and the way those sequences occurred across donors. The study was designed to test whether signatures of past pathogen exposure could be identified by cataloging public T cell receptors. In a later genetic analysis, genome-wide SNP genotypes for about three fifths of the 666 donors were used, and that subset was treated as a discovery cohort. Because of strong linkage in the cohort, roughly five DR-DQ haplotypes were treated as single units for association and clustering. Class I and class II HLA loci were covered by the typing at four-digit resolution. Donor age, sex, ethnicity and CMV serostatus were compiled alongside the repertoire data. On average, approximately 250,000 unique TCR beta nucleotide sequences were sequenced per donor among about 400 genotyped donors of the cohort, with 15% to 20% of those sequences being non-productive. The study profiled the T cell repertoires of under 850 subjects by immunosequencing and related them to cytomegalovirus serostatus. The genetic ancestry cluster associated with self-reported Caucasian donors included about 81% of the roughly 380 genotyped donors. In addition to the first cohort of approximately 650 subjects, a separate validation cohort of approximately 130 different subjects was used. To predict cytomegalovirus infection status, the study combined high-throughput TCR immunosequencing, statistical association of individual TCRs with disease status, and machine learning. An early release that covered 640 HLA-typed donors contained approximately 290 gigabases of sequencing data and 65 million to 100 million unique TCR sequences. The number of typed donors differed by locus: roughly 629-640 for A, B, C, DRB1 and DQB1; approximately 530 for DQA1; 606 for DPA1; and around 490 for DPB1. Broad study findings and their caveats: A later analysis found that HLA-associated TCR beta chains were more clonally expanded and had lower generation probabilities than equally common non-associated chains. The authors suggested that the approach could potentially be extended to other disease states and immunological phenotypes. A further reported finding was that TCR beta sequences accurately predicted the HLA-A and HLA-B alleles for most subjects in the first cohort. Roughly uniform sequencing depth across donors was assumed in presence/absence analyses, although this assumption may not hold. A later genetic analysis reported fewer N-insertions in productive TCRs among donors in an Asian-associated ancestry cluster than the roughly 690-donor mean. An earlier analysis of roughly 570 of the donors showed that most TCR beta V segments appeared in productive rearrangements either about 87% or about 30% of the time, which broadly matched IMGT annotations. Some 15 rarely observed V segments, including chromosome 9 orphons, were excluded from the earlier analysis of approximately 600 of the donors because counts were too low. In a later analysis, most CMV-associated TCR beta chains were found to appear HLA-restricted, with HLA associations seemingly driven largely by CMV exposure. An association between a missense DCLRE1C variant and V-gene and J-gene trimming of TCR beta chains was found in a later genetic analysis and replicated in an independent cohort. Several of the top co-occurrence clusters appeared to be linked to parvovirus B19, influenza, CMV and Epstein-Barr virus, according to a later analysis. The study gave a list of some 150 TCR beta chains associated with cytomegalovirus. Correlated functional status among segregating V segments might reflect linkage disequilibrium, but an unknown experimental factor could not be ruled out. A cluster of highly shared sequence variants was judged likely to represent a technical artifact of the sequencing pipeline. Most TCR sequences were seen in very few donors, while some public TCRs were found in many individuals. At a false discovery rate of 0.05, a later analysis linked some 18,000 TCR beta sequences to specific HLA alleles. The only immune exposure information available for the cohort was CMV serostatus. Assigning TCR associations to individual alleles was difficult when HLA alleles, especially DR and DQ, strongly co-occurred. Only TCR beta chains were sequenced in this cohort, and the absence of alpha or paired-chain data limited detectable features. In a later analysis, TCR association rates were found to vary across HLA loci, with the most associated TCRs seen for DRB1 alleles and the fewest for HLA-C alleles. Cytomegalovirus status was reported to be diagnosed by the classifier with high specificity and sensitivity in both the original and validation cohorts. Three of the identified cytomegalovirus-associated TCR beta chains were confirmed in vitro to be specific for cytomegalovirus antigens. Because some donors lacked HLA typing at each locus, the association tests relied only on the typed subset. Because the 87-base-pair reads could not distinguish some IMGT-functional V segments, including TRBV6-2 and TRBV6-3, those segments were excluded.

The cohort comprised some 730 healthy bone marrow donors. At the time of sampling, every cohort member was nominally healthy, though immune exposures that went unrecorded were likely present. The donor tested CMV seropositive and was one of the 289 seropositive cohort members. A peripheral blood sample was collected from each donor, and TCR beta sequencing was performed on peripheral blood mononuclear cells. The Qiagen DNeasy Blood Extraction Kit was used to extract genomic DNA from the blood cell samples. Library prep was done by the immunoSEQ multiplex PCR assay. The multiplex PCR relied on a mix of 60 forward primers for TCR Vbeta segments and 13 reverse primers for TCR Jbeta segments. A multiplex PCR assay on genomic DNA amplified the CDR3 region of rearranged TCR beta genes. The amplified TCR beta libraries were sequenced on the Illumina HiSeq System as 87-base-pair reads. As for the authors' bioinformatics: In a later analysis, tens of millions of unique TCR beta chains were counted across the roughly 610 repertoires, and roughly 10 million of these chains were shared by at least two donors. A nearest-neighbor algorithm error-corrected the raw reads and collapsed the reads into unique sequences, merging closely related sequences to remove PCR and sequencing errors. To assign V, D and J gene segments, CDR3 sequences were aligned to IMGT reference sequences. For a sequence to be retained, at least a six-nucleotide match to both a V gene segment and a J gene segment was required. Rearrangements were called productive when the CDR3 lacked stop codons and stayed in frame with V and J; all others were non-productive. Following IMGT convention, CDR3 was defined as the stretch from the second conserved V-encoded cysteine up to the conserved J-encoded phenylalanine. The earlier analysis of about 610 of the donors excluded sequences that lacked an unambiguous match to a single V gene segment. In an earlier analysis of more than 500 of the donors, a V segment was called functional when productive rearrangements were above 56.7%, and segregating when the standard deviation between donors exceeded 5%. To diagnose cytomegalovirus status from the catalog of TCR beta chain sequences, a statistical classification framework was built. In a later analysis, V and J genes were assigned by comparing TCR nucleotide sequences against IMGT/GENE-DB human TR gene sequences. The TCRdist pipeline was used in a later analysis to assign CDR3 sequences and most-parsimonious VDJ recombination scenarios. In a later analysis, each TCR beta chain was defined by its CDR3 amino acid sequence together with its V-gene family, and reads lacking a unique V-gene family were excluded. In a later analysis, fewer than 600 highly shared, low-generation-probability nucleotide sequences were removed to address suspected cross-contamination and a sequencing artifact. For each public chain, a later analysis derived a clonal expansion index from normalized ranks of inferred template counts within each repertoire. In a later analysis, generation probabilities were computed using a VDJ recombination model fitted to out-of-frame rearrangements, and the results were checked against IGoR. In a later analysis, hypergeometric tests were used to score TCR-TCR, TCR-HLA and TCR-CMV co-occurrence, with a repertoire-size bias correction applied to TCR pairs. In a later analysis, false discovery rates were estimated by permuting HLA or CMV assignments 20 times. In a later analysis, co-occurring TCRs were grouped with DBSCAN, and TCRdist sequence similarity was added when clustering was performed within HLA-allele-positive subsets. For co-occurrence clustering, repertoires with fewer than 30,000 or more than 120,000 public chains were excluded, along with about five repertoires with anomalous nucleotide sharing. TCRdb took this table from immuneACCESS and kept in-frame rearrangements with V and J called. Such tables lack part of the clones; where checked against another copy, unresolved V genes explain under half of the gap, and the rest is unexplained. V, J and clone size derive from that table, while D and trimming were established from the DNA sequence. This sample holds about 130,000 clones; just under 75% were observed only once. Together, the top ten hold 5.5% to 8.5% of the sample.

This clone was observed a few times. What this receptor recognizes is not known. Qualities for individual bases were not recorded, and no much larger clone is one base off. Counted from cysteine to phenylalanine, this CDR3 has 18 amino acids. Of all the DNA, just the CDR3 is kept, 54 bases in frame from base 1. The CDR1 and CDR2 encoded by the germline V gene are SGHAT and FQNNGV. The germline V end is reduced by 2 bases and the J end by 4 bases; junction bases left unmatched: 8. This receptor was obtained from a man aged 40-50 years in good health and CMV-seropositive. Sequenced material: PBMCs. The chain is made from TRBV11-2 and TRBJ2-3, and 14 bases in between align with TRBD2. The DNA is TGTGCCAGCAGCTTAATACCGGGACTAGCGGGGGTGGCAGATACGCAGTATTTT. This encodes CASSLIPGLAGVADTQYF.